This T cell receptor beta chain originates from a study of CD8 T cells in ankylosing spondylitis. This clonotype was seen a few times. Its cognate antigen is unknown. Scientists made TCR beta libraries using quantitative 5'-RACE with molecular barcodes. Each CDR3 protein gets one entry after TCRdb re-called the 5' RACE reads with MiXCR. In the table there are about 69,000 distinct CDR3 sequences, 5.3% of which are singletons. The CDR3 is made up of 13 amino acids. Trimming took 4 bases from V and 5 from J; bases not matched to a gene: 8. Germline V CDR1 and CDR2: SQVTM, ANQGSEA. Study observations and caveats: Enrichment of disease-linked clones was reportedly significant in matched ankylosing spondylitis synovial fluid. As for the disease-linked clones, they showed a CD8+ phenotype and occurred at relatively low frequencies in peripheral blood.

This sequence was found in a male donor with ankylosing spondylitis or in good health (not recorded which). Specimen: blood, either unsorted or a sorted T cell fraction (not recorded which). The V gene is TRBV29-1, the J gene TRBJ2-7; 7 nucleotides align to TRBD1. The CDR3 is CSVGQGAAHEQYF. Here the CDR3 DNA reads TGCAGCGTTGGACAGGGAGCGGCCCACGAGCAGTACTTC.